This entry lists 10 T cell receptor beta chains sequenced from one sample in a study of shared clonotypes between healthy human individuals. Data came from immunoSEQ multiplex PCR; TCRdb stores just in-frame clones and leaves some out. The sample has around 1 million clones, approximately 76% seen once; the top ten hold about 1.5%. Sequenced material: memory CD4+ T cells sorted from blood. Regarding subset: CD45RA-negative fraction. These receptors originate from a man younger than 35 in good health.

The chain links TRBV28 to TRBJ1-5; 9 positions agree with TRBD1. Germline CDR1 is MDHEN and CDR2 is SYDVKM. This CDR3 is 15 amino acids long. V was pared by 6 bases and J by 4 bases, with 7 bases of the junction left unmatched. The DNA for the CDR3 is TGTGCCAGCAGACGGGGTGGGACAGGGAATCAGCCCCAGCATTTT. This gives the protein CASRRGGTGNQPQHF.

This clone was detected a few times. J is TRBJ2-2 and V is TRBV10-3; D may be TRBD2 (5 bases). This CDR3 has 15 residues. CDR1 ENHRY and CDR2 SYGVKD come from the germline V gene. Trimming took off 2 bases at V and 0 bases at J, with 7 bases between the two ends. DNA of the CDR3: TGTGCCATCAGTGAGCCTAGCCCGAACACCGGGGAGCTGTTTTTT. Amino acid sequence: CAISEPSPNTGELFF.

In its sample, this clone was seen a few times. CDR3 amino acids: CASSETGAYNEQFF. The CDR3 DNA reads as TGCGCCAGCAGTGAAACAGGGGCCTACAATGAGCAGTTCTTC. The V gene is TRBV10-1, the J gene TRBJ2-1; TRBD1 agrees at 7 bases. The V gene end was trimmed by 3 bases and the J gene end by 2 bases; junction bases not matched to a gene: 1. The germline gives CDR1 WNHNN, CDR2 SYGVQD (reference sequence). The CDR3 covers 14 residues.

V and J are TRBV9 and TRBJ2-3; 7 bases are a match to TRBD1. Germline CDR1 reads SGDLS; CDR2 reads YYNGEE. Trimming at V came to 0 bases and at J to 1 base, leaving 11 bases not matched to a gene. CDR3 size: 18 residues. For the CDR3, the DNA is TGTGCCAGCAGCGTAGATAGGACAGGTGGATTTGGCACAGATACGCAGTATTTT. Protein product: CASSVDRTGGFGTDTQYF. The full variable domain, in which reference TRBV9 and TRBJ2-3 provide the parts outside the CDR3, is DSGVTQTPKHLITATGQRVTLRCSPRSGDLSVYWYQQSLDQGLQFLIQYYNGEERAKGNILERFSAQQFPDLHSELNLSSLELGDSALYFCASSVDRTGGFGTDTQYFGPGTRLTVL.

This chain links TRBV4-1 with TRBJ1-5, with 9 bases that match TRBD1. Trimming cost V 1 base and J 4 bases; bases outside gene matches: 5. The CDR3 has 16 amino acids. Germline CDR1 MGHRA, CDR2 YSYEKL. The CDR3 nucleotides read TGCGCCAGCAGCCAAGTTACAGGGGGCTTAAATCAGCCCCAGCATTTT. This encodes CASSQVTGGLNQPQHF.

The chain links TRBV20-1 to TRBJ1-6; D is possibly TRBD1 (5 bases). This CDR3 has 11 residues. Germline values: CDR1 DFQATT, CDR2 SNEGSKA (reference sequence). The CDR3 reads CRVGGNSPLHF. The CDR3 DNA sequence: TGCAGGGTTGGGGGGAATTCACCCCTCCACTTT.

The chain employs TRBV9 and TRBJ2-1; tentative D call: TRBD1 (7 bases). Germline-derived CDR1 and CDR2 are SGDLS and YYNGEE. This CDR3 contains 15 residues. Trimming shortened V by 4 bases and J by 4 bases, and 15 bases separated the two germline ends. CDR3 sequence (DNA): TGTGCCAGCAGCCCCAACAGGGGAGGTTACAATGAGCAGTTCTTC. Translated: CASSPNRGGYNEQFF.

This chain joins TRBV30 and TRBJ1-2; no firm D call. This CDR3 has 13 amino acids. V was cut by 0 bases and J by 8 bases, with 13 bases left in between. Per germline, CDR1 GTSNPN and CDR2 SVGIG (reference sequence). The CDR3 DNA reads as TGTGCCTGGAGTGTACGGGGTAGAGAAGGCTACACCTTC. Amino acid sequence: CAWSVRGREGYTF.

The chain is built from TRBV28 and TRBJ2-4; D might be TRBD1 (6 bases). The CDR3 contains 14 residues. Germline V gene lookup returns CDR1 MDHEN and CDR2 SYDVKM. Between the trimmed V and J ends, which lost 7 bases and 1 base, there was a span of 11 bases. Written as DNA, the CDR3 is TGTGCCAGCACTACACAGGGCGCCAAAAACATTCAGTACTTC. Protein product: CASTTQGAKNIQYF.

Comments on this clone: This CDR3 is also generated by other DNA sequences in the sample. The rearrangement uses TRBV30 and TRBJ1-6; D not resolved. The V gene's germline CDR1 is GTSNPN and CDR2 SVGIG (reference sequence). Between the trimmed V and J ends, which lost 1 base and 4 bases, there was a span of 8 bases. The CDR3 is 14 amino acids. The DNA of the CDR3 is TGTGCCTGGAGTGAGGGCCAATATAATTCACCCCTCCACTTT. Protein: CAWSEGQYNSPLHF.